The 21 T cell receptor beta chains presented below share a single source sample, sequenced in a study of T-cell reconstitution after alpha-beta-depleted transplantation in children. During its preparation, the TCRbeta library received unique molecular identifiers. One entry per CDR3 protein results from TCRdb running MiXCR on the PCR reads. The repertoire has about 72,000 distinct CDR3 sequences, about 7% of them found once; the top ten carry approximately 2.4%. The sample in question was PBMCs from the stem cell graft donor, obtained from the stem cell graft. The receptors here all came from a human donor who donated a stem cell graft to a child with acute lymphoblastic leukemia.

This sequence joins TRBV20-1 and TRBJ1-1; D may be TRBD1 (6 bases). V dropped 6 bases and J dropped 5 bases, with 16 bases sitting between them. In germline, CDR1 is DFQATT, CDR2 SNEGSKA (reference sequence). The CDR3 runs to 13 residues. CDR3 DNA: TGCAGTGCACCGACAGGATGGGCGACTGAAGCTTTCTTT. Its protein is CSAPTGWATEAFF.

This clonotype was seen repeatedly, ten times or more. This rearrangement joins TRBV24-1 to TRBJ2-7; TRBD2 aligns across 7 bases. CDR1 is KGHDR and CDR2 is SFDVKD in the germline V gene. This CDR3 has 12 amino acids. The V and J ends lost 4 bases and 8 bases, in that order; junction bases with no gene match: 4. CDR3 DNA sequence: TGTGCCACCAGTGACGGGGGGACGAAGCAGTACTTC. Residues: CATSDGGTKQYF.

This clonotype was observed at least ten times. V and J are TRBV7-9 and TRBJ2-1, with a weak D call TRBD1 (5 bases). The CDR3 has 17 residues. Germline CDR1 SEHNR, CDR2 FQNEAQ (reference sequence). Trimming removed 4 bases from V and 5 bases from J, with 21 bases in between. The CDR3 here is CASSSFAGRLYDNEQFF. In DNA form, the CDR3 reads TGTGCCAGCAGCTCCTTTGCAGGGCGTCTTTACGACAATGAGCAGTTCTTC.

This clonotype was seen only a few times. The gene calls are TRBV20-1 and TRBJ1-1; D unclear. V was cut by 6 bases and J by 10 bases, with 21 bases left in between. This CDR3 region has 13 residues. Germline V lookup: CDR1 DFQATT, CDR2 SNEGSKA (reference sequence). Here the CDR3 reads CSAAVERSQRAFF. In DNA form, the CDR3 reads TGCAGTGCCGCCGTGGAGAGGTCCCAAAGAGCTTTCTTT.

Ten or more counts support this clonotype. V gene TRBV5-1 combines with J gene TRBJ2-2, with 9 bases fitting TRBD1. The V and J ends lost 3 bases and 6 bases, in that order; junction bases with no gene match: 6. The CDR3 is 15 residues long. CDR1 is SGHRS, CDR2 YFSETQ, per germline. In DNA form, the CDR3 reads TGCGCCAGCAGCTCCGGGACAGGGACGGCCGGGGAGCTGTTTTTT. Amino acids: CASSSGTGTAGELFF.

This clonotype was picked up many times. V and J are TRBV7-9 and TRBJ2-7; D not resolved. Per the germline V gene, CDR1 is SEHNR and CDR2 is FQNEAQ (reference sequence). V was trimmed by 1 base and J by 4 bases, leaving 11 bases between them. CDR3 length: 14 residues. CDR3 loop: CASSLGQSGYEQYF. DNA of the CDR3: TGTGCCAGCAGCTTAGGGCAGTCGGGTTACGAGCAGTACTTC.

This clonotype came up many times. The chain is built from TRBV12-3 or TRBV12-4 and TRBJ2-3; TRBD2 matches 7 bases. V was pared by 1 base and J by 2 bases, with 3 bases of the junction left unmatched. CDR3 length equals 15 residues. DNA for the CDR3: TGTGCCAGCAGTTTAGGAAGCGGGACCACAGATACGCAGTATTTT. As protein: CASSLGSGTTDTQYF.

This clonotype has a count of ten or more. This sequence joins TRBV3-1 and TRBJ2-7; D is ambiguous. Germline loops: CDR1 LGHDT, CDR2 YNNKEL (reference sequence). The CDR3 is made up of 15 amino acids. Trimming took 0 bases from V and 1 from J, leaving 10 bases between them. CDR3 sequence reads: CASSQEQTGSYEQYF. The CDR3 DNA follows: TGTGCCAGCAGCCAAGAACAGACGGGTTCCTACGAGCAGTACTTC.

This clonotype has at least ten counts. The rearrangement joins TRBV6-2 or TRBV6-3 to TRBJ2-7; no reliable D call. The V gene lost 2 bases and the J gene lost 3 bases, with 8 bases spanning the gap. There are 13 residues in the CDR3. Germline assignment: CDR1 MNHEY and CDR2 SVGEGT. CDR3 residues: CASSYLVGYEQYF. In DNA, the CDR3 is TGTGCCAGCAGTTACCTCGTGGGCTACGAGCAGTACTTC.

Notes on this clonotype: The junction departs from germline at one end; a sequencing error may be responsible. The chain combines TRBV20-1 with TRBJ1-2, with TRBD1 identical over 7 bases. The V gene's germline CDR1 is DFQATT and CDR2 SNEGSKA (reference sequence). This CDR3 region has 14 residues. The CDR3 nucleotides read TGCATTGCTAGAGAACCGGACAGGTTCTATGGCTACACCTTC. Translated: CIAREPDRFYGYTF.

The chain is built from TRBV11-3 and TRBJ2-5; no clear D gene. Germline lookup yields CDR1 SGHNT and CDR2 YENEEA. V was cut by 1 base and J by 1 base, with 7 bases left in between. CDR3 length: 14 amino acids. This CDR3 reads CASSLGGSQETQYF. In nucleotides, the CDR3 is TGTGCCAGCAGCTTAGGTGGGTCCCAAGAGACCCAGTACTTC. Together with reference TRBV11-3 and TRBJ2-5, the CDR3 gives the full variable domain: EAGVVQSPRYKIIEKKQPVAFWCNPISGHNTLYWYLQNLGQGPELLIRYENEEAVDDSQLPKDRFSAERLKGVDSTLKIQPAELGDSAVYLCASSLGGSQETQYFGPGTRLLVL.

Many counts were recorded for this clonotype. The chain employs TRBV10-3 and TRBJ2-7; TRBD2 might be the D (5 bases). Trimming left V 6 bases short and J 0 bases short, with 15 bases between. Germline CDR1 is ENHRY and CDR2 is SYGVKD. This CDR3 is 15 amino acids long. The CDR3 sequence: CAIRDIGLSSYEQYF. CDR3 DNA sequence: TGTGCCATCAGAGACATTGGACTGAGCTCCTACGAGCAGTACTTC.

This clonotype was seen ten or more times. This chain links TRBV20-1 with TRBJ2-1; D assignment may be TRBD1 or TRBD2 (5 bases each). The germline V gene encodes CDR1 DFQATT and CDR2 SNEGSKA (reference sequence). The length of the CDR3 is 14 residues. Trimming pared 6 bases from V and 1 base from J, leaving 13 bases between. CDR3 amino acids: CSARGYPSYNEQFF. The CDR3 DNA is TGCAGTGCGAGGGGCTACCCTTCCTACAATGAGCAGTTCTTC.

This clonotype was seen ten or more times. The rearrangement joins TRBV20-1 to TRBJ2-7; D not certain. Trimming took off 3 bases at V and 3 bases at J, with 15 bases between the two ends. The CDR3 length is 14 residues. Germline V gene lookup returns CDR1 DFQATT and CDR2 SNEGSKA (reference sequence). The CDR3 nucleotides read TGCAGTGCTAGCGGGTTGACGAGCAACTACGAGCAGTACTTC. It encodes CSASGLTSNYEQYF.

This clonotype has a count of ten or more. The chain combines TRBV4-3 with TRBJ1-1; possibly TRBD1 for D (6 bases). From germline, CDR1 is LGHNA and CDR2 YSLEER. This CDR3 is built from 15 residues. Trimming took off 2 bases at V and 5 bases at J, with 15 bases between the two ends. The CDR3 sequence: CASSQHRAQRTEAFF. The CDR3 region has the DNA TGCGCCAGCAGCCAACACAGGGCGCAGAGGACTGAAGCTTTCTTT.

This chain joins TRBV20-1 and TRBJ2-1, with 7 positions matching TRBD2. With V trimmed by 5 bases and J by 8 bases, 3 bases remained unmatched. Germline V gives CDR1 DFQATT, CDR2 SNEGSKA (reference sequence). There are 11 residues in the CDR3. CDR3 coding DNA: TGCAGTGCTTCTCGGGGGGATGAGCAGTTCTTC. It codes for CSASRGDEQFF.

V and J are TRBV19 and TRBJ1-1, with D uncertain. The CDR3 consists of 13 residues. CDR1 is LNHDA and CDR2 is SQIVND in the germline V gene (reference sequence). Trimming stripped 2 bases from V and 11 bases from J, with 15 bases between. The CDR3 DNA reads TGTGCCAGTAGTATATTCCCCGATTCGGCGGCTTTCTTT. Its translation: CASSIFPDSAAFF.

CDR3 protein: CASREQGAGNTIYF. DNA of the CDR3: TGTGCCAGCCGGGAGCAGGGGGCTGGAAACACCATATATTTT. This chain connects TRBV28 to TRBJ1-3; 7 bases agree with TRBD1. Unmatched junction bases numbered 6, after V lost 8 bases and J lost 2 bases. This CDR3 comprises 14 residues. Per germline, CDR1 MDHEN and CDR2 SYDVKM. The complete variable domain, with remaining parts taken from reference TRBV28 and TRBJ1-3, reads DVKVTQSSRYLVKRTGEKVFLECVQDMDHENMFWYRQDPGLGLRLIYFSYDVKMKEKGDIPEGYSVSREKKERFSLILESASTNQTSMYLCASREQGAGNTIYFGEGSWLTVV.

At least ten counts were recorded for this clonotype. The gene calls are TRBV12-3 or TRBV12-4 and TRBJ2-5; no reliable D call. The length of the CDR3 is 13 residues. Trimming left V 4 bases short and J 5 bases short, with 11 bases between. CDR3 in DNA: TGTGCCAGCAGTTCCCAGCGTTGGGAGACCCAGTACTTC. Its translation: CASSSQRWETQYF.

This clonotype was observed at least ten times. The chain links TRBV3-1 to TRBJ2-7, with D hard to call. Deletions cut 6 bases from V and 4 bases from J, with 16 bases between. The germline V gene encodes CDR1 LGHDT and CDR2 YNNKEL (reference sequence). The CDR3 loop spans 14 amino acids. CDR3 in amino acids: CASSHPSQEYEQYF. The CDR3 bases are TGTGCCAGCAGTCACCCATCCCAAGAATACGAGCAGTACTTC.

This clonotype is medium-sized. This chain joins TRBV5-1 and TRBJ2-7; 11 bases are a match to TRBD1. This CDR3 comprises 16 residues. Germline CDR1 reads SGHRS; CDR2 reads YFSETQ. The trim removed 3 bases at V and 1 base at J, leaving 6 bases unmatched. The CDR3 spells CASSSRGQGASYEQYF. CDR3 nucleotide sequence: TGCGCCAGCAGCTCCCGAGGACAGGGGGCTTCCTACGAGCAGTACTTC.